The text below deals with one T cell receptor (beta chain). Its specificity is not known. The CDR3 consists of 12 residues. V lost 5 bases and J lost 7, with 10 bases in between. Germline CDR1 and CDR2: SGHDT and YYEEEE. The sample belongs to a study of identical twins. Study-wide points: Modelling underestimated the level of out-of-frame TCR alpha sharing observed in monozygotic twins.

TCRdb itself ran the 5' RACE reads through MiXCR, one entry per CDR3 protein. The sample yields hundreds of thousands of distinct CDR3 sequences, 21% seen once. The data also belong to a second study, concerning T cells expressing NK-cell markers. Per that study: For several experiments, T cell sorting was restricted to the alpha-beta TCR population by means of an anti-gamma-delta TCR antibody. Dominant NKG2C+ clonotypes were found to form about 1.0-7.5% of CD8+ T cells in over 5 donors.

V gene TRBV5-6 combines with J gene TRBJ2-1; D unresolved. This TCR was recovered from a woman under 30 in good health. The source material was PBMCs. In DNA, the CDR3 is TGTGCCAGCAGATTCGTCGGGAATGAGCAGTTCTTC. Its translation: CASRFVGNEQFF.